Listed below are T cell receptor beta chains from one sample, sequenced in a study of blood T cell repertoires in COVID-19. Repertoires were generated with immunoSEQ multiplex PCR, while TCRdb's copy carries only in-frame clones and drops some. Among approximately 100,000 clones, about 86% were seen once, and the ten largest hold 2.7%. Sequenced input: PBMCs or T cells enriched from blood (not recorded which). Receptors were obtained from a woman in her 50s who had recovered from COVID-19. Each CDR3 is given with its conserved first and last residue. The D gene is left open where the match is weak. Some rows mark clone size as missing; the rest say once, few, many or name a class of expanded clone.

D gene,clone size,V gene,J gene,CDR3 DNA,CDR3 protein
-,-,TRBV5-6,TRBJ2-5,TGTGCCAGCAGCTTGGGGGCTCGGTCTTACCAAGAGACCCAGTACTTC,CASSLGARSYQETQYF
-,-,TRBV6-6,TRBJ1-1,TGTGCCAGCACTTCCTCGGGGGCGGGCACTGAAGCTTTCTTT,CASTSSGAGTEAFF
-,-,TRBV6-5,TRBJ2-7,TGTGCCAGTAGGTCAGGGGATAGGCAGTACTTC,CASRSGDRQYF
-,-,TRBV7-2,TRBJ1-1,TGTGCCAGCAGCTTAAACAGTGGGTACACTGAAGCTTTCTTT,CASSLNSGYTEAFF
-,-,TRBV28,TRBJ1-2,TGTGCCAGCAGTACCCGAGGACAGAACTATGGCTACACCTTC,CASSTRGQNYGYTF
-,-,TRBV21-1,TRBJ2-7,TGTGCCAGCAGCCCACGGAGGAAATACTACGAGCAGTACTTC,CASSPRRKYYEQYF
-,-,TRBV7-9,TRBJ1-1,TGTGCCAGCAGCTTAGATGGGGGGACCACTGAAGCTTTCTTT,CASSLDGGTTEAFF
-,-,TRBV3-1/TRBV3-2,TRBJ2-7,TGTGCCAGCAGCCAAGCCTACAGGGAACACGAGCAGTACTTC,CASSQAYREHEQYF
-,-,TRBV5-1,TRBJ1-1,TGCGCCAGCAGCCCCGAGCCGGGGGGTCGGACTGAAGCTTTCTTT,CASSPEPGGRTEAFF
-,-,TRBV7-2,TRBJ2-1,TGTGCCAGCAGCTTAGCGCCGACAGACAATGAGCAGTTCTTC,CASSLAPTDNEQFF
TRBD1,-,TRBV7-3,TRBJ1-3,TGTGCCAGCAGCCCGACAGGGCAGGGAAACACCATATATTTT,CASSPTGQGNTIYF
TRBD1,-,TRBV12-5,TRBJ2-3,TGTGCTAGTGGCTCGGGACAGTTAACAGATACGCAGTATTTT,CASGSGQLTDTQYF
-,-,TRBV25-1,TRBJ1-2,TGTGCCAGCAGTGGGGCAAGGATCGATGGCTACACCTTC,CASSGARIDGYTF
-,-,TRBV2,TRBJ1-4,TGTGCCAGCAGTTCCCCCCGGGGGTCCCAAAAACTGTTTTTT,CASSSPRGSQKLFF
TRBD1,few,TRBV6-5,TRBJ1-2,TGTGCCAGCAGTTACGGAACGCCGGGACAGGGGAATGGCTACACCTTC,CASSYGTPGQGNGYTF
-,-,TRBV30,TRBJ1-3,TGTGCCTGGATACTCTCGGGAGGAAACACCATATATTTT,CAWILSGGNTIYF
-,-,TRBV11-3,TRBJ2-1,TGTGCCAGCAGCTTGCGCAGGGAAGGTGAGCAGTTCTTC,CASSLRREGEQFF
-,-,TRBV28,TRBJ1-5,TGTGCCAGCAGTGTTCGGGACACCCTAGGGCGACAGCCCCAGCATTTT,CASSVRDTLGRQPQHF
TRBD2,-,TRBV7-6,TRBJ2-1,TGTGCCAGCAGCCCACGCTTCTTACCAGCTAGCGGGGGGGCCGGTTCCTACAATGAGCAGTTCTTC,CASSPRFLPASGGAGSYNEQFF
-,-,TRBV19,TRBJ2-6,TGTGCCAGTAGCCCCAGCTCTGGGGCCAACGTCCTGACTTTC,CASSPSSGANVLTF
-,-,TRBV2,TRBJ1-4,TGTGCCAGCACGAACGGGACATTTAGTTCGCTGTTTTTT,CASTNGTFSSLFF
TRBD2,-,TRBV13,TRBJ2-1,TGTGCCAGCAGCTCAAAACTAGCGGGGGTGTACAATGAGCAGTTCTTC,CASSSKLAGVYNEQFF
-,-,TRBV5-6,TRBJ2-3,TGTGCCAGCAGCCCCCAGATCACAGATACGCAGTATTTT,CASSPQITDTQYF
-,-,TRBV5-1,TRBJ1-5,TGCGCCAGCAGCTTGGAGGGGAACAATCAGCCCCAGCATTTT,CASSLEGNNQPQHF
TRBD1,-,TRBV29-1,TRBJ1-4,TGCAGCGCCCCTCTGGGGACAGGGGGCGAAAAACTGTTTTTT,CSAPLGTGGEKLFF
-,few,TRBV2,TRBJ1-5,TGTGCCAGCAGTTTTAGTTCGGGGGAGGGCTATCAGCCCCAGCATTTT,CASSFSSGEGYQPQHF
TRBD1,-,TRBV11-2,TRBJ1-2,TGTGCCAGCAGCTCCGTCCGTCCCGACAGGGGTGGTTATGGCTACACCTTC,CASSSVRPDRGGYGYTF
TRBD1,-,TRBV7-8,TRBJ1-3,TGTGCCAGCAGCCAAAAGGGACAGGGGCTCACCCAGAGCTCTGGAAACACCATATATTTT,CASSQKGQGLTQSSGNTIYF
-,-,TRBV10-3,TRBJ2-3,TGTGCCAGCCTCGGGACGCCCGGCTTGGAGGGAACGCAGTATTTT,CASLGTPGLEGTQYF
-,once,TRBV12-3/TRBV12-4,TRBJ2-7,TGTGCCAGCGGCAGGGTTCCGGCCTCCGAGCAGTACTTC,CASGRVPASEQYF
TRBD2,-,TRBV13,TRBJ2-1,TGTGCCAGCAGCAGGGGGACTAGCGGGACCCGGGGTGAGCAGTTCTTC,CASSRGTSGTRGEQFF
-,-,TRBV28,TRBJ1-2,TGTGCCAGCAGTCACGGACAGAGTACCTATGGCTACACCTTC,CASSHGQSTYGYTF
-,-,TRBV7-9,TRBJ1-5,TGTGCCAGCAGCTTATCGGGGGGCGGAGGTCAGCCCCAGCATTTT,CASSLSGGGGQPQHF
-,-,TRBV9,TRBJ1-4,TGTGCCAGCAGCGTAGGTTCCATCCGGACAGCTAATGAAAAACTGTTTTTT,CASSVGSIRTANEKLFF
TRBD1,-,TRBV5-4,TRBJ1-1,TGTGCCAGCAGCCCACGGACAGGCGGGGAGACTGAAGCTTTCTTT,CASSPRTGGETEAFF
-,-,TRBV19,TRBJ2-5,TGTGCCAGTAGTCCACAACAGGTGGTAGGGCAAGAGACCCAGTACTTC,CASSPQQVVGQETQYF
TRBD1,-,TRBV6-5,TRBJ2-2,TGTGCCAGCAGCCGACAGGGGGCGCAGACCGGGGAGCTGTTTTTT,CASSRQGAQTGELFF
-,once,TRBV27,TRBJ2-3,TGTGCCAGCAGTTACCCAGGGCACCCCTGCACAGATACGCAGTATTTT,CASSYPGHPCTDTQYF
TRBD2,-,TRBV30,TRBJ2-5,TGTGCCTGGGAAAAAGCGGGGGCGCAAGAGACCCAGTACTTC,CAWEKAGAQETQYF
TRBD2,-,TRBV5-1,TRBJ2-5,TGCGCCAGCAAATTGGGGCTAGCGGGAGAGACCCAGTACTTC,CASKLGLAGETQYF
-,-,TRBV5-1,TRBJ2-3,TGCGCCAGCAGCTTGGATTTAAGCCCAGATACGCAGTATTTT,CASSLDLSPDTQYF
-,-,TRBV21-1,TRBJ2-2,TGTGCCAGCAGCAAAGACAGGGGGCACGGGGAGCTGTTTTTT,CASSKDRGHGELFF
-,-,TRBV6-5,TRBJ1-5,TGTGCCAGCAGTTACGATCGTTGGGGGGGTCAGCCCCAGCATTTT,CASSYDRWGGQPQHF
-,-,TRBV29-1,TRBJ1-1,TGCAGCGTTGGCAGCCCGGCGGTGAACACTGAAGCTTTCTTT,CSVGSPAVNTEAFF
-,-,TRBV27,TRBJ1-2,TGTGCCAGCAGTCCCCTCGGGGGAGGGACCGCTAACTATGGCTACACCTTC,CASSPLGGGTANYGYTF
TRBD2,-,TRBV7-9,TRBJ2-5,TGTGCCAGCAGCTTAGAGCGGGGGGGCCCCGAGACCCAGTACTTC,CASSLERGGPETQYF
-,-,TRBV4-1,TRBJ2-7,TGCGCCAGCAGCCAGCCAGGCGCCAACGAGCAGTACTTC,CASSQPGANEQYF
-,-,TRBV12-3/TRBV12-4,TRBJ2-2,TGTGCTTCTAACCGGTTCGGCGGGGAGCTGTTTTTT,CASNRFGGELFF
TRBD1,-,TRBV7-2,TRBJ1-1,TGTGCCAGCAGCCGTCCCGGGACAGGTTCGAACACTGAAGCTTTCTTT,CASSRPGTGSNTEAFF
-,-,TRBV15,TRBJ1-5,TGTGCCACCAGCAGAGACTTAGGGGGTAGCAATCAGCCCCAGCATTTT,CATSRDLGGSNQPQHF
-,-,TRBV6-5,TRBJ2-7,TGTGCCAGCAGTTATTCTGGGGCGGGGACTTCCTACGAGCAGTACTTC,CASSYSGAGTSYEQYF
-,-,TRBV2,TRBJ1-2,TGTGCCAGCAGACCTAATCTCGGACAGTATCGTGGCTACACCTTC,CASRPNLGQYRGYTF